The entry that follows covers one TCR beta chain sequence. PCR employed 60 Vbeta and 13 Jbeta primers. TCRdb keeps only in-frame clones here, not all; method: immunoSEQ multiplex PCR. The sample comprises roughly 240,000 clones, around four fifths of which are singletons, and approximately 0.47% rests with the top ten. The data were taken from a study of cytomegalovirus exposure and HLA in healthy donors. The CDR3 contains 17 residues. V lost 0 bases, J lost 2 bases, and 15 bases lay in between. Germline V lookup: CDR1 SGHAT, CDR2 FQDESV (reference sequence). The specimen was PBMCs. The chain uses TRBV11-1 and TRBJ2-3; no reliable D call. The receptor comes from a boy under 18 in good health and CMV-seronegative. The CDR3 spells CASSLASRPLLTDTQYF. DNA for the CDR3: TGTGCCAGCAGCTTAGCGAGTCGTCCCCTTCTCACAGATACGCAGTATTTT. The entire variable domain, with the rest obtained from reference TRBV11-1 and TRBJ2-3, is as follows: EAEVAQSPRYKITEKSQAVAFWCDPISGHATLYWYRQILGQGPELLVQFQDESVVDDSQLPKDRFSAERLKGVDSTLKIQPAELGDSAMYLCASSLASRPLLTDTQYFGPGTRLTVL.